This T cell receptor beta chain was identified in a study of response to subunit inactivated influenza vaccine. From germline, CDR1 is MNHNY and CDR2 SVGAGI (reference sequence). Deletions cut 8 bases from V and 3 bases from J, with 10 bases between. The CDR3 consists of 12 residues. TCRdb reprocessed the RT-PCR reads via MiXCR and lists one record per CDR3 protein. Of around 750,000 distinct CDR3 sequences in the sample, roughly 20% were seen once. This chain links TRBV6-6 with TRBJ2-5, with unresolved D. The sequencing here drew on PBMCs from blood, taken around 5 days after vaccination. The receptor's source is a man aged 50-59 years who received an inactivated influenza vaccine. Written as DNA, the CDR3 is TGTGCCAGCGGCAGGAGCGAAGAGACCCAGTACTTC. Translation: CASGRSEETQYF.